This T cell receptor beta chain was obtained from a study of blood T cells in healthy people across ages. Study-level points and caveats: Older individuals had lower TCR beta diversity per million T cells (the decline was roughly linear). There was no known CMV status for donors, so expanded clonotype changes were possibly confounded. PBMC samples, being unsorted, prevented any conclusive comparison of naive and antigen-experienced cells.

The authors ran a second PCR of roughly 6 to 12 cycles using a sample-barcoded 5' primer and a J-beta primer mix. TCRdb fed the 5' RACE reads into MiXCR, producing one record per CDR3 protein. The sample includes 1.6 million or so distinct CDR3 sequences, about 31% of them seen just once. In the case of this clonotype: The antigen is undetermined.

The V and J ends lost 4 bases and 3 bases, in that order; junction bases with no gene match: 7. Germline V gene lookup returns CDR1 SGHTA and CDR2 FQGTGA. The CDR3 spans 16 residues. J is TRBJ2-1 and V is TRBV7-3; 9 nucleotides line up with TRBD1. Source material: blood. The clonotype was recovered from a woman aged 30 to 39 in good health. CDR3 sequence: CASSSSGQGIYNEQFF. In DNA, the CDR3 is TGTGCCAGCAGCTCATCCGGACAGGGGATCTACAATGAGCAGTTCTTC.